This T cell receptor (beta chain) came from a study of cytomegalovirus exposure and HLA in healthy donors. Looking at the study overall: Prior work identified around 110 million unique TCR beta sequences in some 180 million T cells.

Findings and caveats of the study: For cytomegalovirus status, the classifier reportedly gave diagnoses with high specificity and sensitivity. For most TCR beta V segments, an earlier analysis put the productive rate at about 87% or about 30% of the time.

This clone was seen just once. The antigen is unknown. CDR3 length: 15 residues. Germline loops: CDR1 MNHEY, CDR2 SVGAGI. The ends were cut back, 7 bases at V and 8 bases at J, with 18 bases in the middle. Both 60 Vbeta primers and 13 Jbeta primers went into the PCR. Clones were read by immunoSEQ multiplex PCR, and TCRdb kept only the in-frame ones, dropping some. Altogether about 140,000 clones are present, roughly 73% being singletons, with the ten largest covering less than 1.1%. The chain uses TRBV6-5 and TRBJ1-6; D may be TRBD1 (6 bases). The sequence came from a male donor in good health and CMV-seronegative. The sequenced sample was PBMCs. Here the CDR3 DNA reads TGTGCCAGCACCATCGGGACACCTTGGGATTCACCCCTCCACTTT. Its protein is CASTIGTPWDSPLHF.